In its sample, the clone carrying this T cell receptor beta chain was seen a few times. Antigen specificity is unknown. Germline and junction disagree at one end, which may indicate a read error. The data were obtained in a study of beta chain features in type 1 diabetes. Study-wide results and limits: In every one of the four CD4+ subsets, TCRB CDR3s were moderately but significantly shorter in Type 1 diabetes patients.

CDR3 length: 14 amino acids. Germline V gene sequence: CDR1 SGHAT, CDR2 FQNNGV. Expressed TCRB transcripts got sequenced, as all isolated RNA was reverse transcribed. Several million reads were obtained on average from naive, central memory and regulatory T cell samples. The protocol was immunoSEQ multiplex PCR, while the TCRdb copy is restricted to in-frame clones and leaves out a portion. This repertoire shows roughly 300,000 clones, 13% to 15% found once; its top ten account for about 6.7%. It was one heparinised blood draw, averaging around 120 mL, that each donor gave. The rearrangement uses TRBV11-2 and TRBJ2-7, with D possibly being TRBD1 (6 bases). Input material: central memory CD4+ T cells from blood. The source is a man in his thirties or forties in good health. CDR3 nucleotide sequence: TGTGCCAGCGGCGCCGGGACACCCTCCAACGAGCAGTACTTC. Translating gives CASGAGTPSNEQYF.